The 8 T cell receptor beta chains below all came from one sample that was sequenced in a study of cytomegalovirus exposure and HLA in healthy donors. The primer mix had 60 Vbeta and 13 Jbeta primers. The method was immunoSEQ multiplex PCR; TCRdb's version includes in-frame clones alone and lacks a portion of them. The sample holds 75,000 to 95,000 clones, around 89% seen once. Specimen: PBMCs. The receptors here all came from a man aged 18 to 30 in good health and CMV-seronegative.

V usage is TRBV9 and J usage is TRBJ2-1, with 7 bases that match TRBD2. Germline V lookup: CDR1 SGDLS, CDR2 YYNGEE. V lost 6 bases to trimming and J lost 0 bases; unmatched junction nucleotides: 9. This CDR3 comprises 16 residues. Written as DNA, the CDR3 is TGTGCCAGCAACGATTTGGGAGGGTCCTCCTACAATGAGCAGTTCTTC. Translation gives CASNDLGGSSYNEQFF.

The V call is TRBV2, the J call TRBJ2-3; D call uncertain. The V end lost 9 bases, the J end lost 6 bases, and 10 bases lay between the germline ends. Looked up from germline, CDR1 is SNHLY and CDR2 is FYNNEI. The CDR3 totals 11 residues. Here the CDR3 DNA reads TGTGCCAGTACTATTGCGGATACGCAGTATTTT. This codes for CASTIADTQYF.

The rearrangement uses TRBV7-9 and TRBJ2-7; TRBD1 aligns across 7 bases. The CDR3 runs 17 residues. The ends lost 1 base at V and 3 bases at J; junction bases unmatched: 12. Germline V gives CDR1 SEHNR, CDR2 FQNEAQ (reference sequence). This chain's CDR3 is CASSLGASGQMFYEQYF. The CDR3 DNA sequence: TGTGCCAGCAGCTTAGGAGCCTCGGGACAGATGTTCTACGAGCAGTACTTC.

The chain recombines TRBV6-1 with TRBJ2-1, with D possibly being TRBD2 (6 bases). The germline gives CDR1 MNHNS, CDR2 SASEGT. The V and J ends lost 2 bases and 5 bases respectively, with 13 bases between them. The CDR3 runs to 15 residues. The CDR3 reads CASSERAGPHNEQFF. Here the CDR3 DNA reads TGTGCCAGCAGTGAACGCGCGGGACCCCACAATGAGCAGTTCTTC.

Note on this clone: Other DNA sequences within the sample encode an identical CDR3. The chain couples TRBV9 to TRBJ2-1; TRBD2 might be the D (6 bases). Germline loops: CDR1 SGDLS, CDR2 YYNGEE. This CDR3 has 15 amino acids. The germline V and J ends were trimmed by 0 bases and 4 bases, with 11 bases remaining between them. Written as DNA, the CDR3 is TGTGCCAGCAGCGTAGATAGCGGAGCTTACAATGAGCAGTTCTTC. Translating it yields CASSVDSGAYNEQFF.

This chain connects TRBV6-1 to TRBJ2-2; a possible D gene is TRBD2 (5 bases). V dropped 4 bases and J dropped 5 bases, with 14 bases sitting between them. The CDR3 runs to 15 residues. Germline lookup yields CDR1 MNHNS and CDR2 SASEGT. The CDR3 sequence: CASSGQTRTTGELFF. The CDR3 region has the DNA TGTGCCAGCAGTGGCCAGACACGGACTACCGGGGAGCTGTTTTTT.

This chain connects TRBV2 to TRBJ1-5; D ambiguous. The CDR3 has 14 residues. In germline, CDR1 is SNHLY, CDR2 FYNNEI. V shed 2 bases and J shed 5 bases, with 10 bases lying between them. The chain's CDR3 is CASSEQSRDQPQHF. CDR3 sequence (DNA): TGTGCCAGCAGTGAACAGTCGAGGGATCAGCCCCAGCATTTT. The full variable domain, its missing parts supplied by reference TRBV2 and TRBJ1-5, is EPEVTQTPSHQVTQMGQEVILRCVPISNHLYFYWYRQILGQKVEFLVSFYNNEISEKSEIFDDQFSVERPDGSNFTLKIRSTKLEDSAMYFCASSEQSRDQPQHFGDGTRLSIL.

This clone was recorded only once. CDR3 nucleotides: TGTGCCAGCATCGCCGGGAGGGCGGAATGCGAGCAGTACTTC. This gives the protein CASIAGRAECEQYF. The rearrangement uses TRBV6-4 and TRBJ2-7; 8 bases agree with TRBD2. Germline V gives CDR1 MRHNA, CDR2 SNTAGT. This CDR3 has 14 residues. After removal of 7 bases from V and 6 bases from J, the junction contained 11 bases not matched to a gene.